The rows below give T cell receptor beta chains drawn from one sample of a study of blood T cell repertoires in COVID-19. Using immunoSEQ multiplex PCR, the repertoire was profiled, and TCRdb retains in-frame clones only, with some absent. The profile shows about 460,000 clones, roughly nine tenths of them singletons. The sample consisted of PBMCs or T cells enriched from blood (not recorded which). The receptors were sampled from a woman aged 60-75 years who had recovered from COVID-19. CDR3s include the opening cysteine and the closing phenylalanine or tryptophan. The D gene is left open where the match is weak. Some rows mark clone size as missing; the rest say once, few, many or name a class of expanded clone.

J: TRBJ2-4; size: few; V: TRBV7-9; D: .; DNA: TGTGCCAGCAGCTTATTTTTTCGGAGGGGATGGGAAAACATTCAGTACTTC; CDR3: CASSLFFRRGWENIQYF
J: TRBJ1-2; size: .; V: TRBV7-9; D: TRBD1; DNA: TGTGCCAGCAGTTCCGCGACAGGGGAAGGGTTCTATGGCTACACCTTC; CDR3: CASSSATGEGFYGYTF
J: TRBJ2-2; size: .; V: TRBV10-3; D: .; DNA: TGTGCCATCAGTGAGTCAGGTCTAGACGGGGCCGGGGAGCTGTTTTTT; CDR3: CAISESGLDGAGELFF
J: TRBJ2-1; size: .; V: TRBV6-5; D: TRBD2; DNA: TGTGCCAGCAGTCCCAGACTAGCGGGGGGCATTGAGCAGTTCTTC; CDR3: CASSPRLAGGIEQFF
J: TRBJ1-2; size: .; V: TRBV27; D: .; DNA: TGTGCCAGCAGTTTACGGGGTGAGAATGGCTACACCTTC; CDR3: CASSLRGENGYTF
J: TRBJ1-2; size: once; V: TRBV20-1; D: .; DNA: TGCAGTGCTAGATTAGATTATGGCTACACCTTC; CDR3: CSARLDYGYTF
J: TRBJ2-1; size: .; V: TRBV24-1; D: TRBD1; DNA: TGTGCCACCAGTGACCCGGGACAGGGCAATAATGAGCAGTTCTTC; CDR3: CATSDPGQGNNEQFF
J: TRBJ2-5; size: .; V: TRBV5-4; D: .; DNA: TGTGCCAGCAACGGGATCCAAGAGACCCAGTACTTC; CDR3: CASNGIQETQYF
J: TRBJ2-4; size: .; V: TRBV28; D: .; DNA: TGTGCCAGCAGAGAACAGGGCCTCAAAAACATTCAGTACTTC; CDR3: CASREQGLKNIQYF
J: TRBJ1-1; size: .; V: TRBV5-1; D: TRBD1; DNA: TGCGCCAGCAGCTCTAACCGGGACAGGGGGCCTTGGAACACTGAAGCTTTCTTT; CDR3: CASSSNRDRGPWNTEAFF
J: TRBJ1-1; size: .; V: TRBV18; D: .; DNA: TGTGCCAGCTCACAATCCGGGGAAGACACTGAAGCTTTCTTT; CDR3: CASSQSGEDTEAFF
J: TRBJ2-3; size: .; V: TRBV3-1/TRBV3-2; D: TRBD2; DNA: TGTGCCAGCCGATTACTAGCGGGGGGTGGCACAGATACGCAGTATTTT; CDR3: CASRLLAGGGTDTQYF
J: TRBJ2-3; size: .; V: TRBV3-1/TRBV3-2; D: .; DNA: TGTGCCAGCAGCCAATCCCAGGGCCAGGTGACGTATTTT; CDR3: CASSQSQGQVTYF
J: TRBJ2-2; size: .; V: TRBV11-2; D: TRBD2; DNA: TGTGCCAGCAGCCTCAGACTGGGGCGGGGGGTAGCCGGGGAGCTGTTTTTT; CDR3: CASSLRLGRGVAGELFF
J: TRBJ1-1; size: .; V: TRBV15; D: .; DNA: TGTGCCACCAGCGGGGGGGGTTCCCCGAACACTGAAGCTTTCTTT; CDR3: CATSGGGSPNTEAFF
J: TRBJ2-2; size: .; V: TRBV2; D: TRBD1; DNA: TGTGCCAGCAACCCGGACAGGGGAACCGGGGAGCTGTTTTTT; CDR3: CASNPDRGTGELFF
J: TRBJ1-2; size: .; V: TRBV2; D: TRBD1; DNA: TGTGCCAGCAGACAGGGGGTGGGCAGCTATGGCTACACCTTC; CDR3: CASRQGVGSYGYTF
J: TRBJ1-3; size: .; V: TRBV28; D: .; DNA: TGTGCCAGCAGTCCTCGGGGGGCTCCTGGAAACACCATATATTTT; CDR3: CASSPRGAPGNTIYF
J: TRBJ2-3; size: .; V: TRBV6-1; D: TRBD1; DNA: TGTGCCAGCAGTGCCACGTGGCAGGGGGCGCGAGATACGCAGTATTTT; CDR3: CASSATWQGARDTQYF
J: TRBJ2-3; size: .; V: TRBV2; D: .; DNA: TGTGCCAGCAGTGAGCCGCTAGGGGGGGGCACAGATACGCAGTATTTT; CDR3: CASSEPLGGGTDTQYF
J: TRBJ2-1; size: .; V: TRBV6-5; D: .; DNA: TGTGCCAGCAGTTCTGGACTTTACAATGAGCAGTTCTTC; CDR3: CASSSGLYNEQFF
J: TRBJ2-1; size: .; V: TRBV27; D: TRBD1; DNA: TGTGCCAGCAGTTTCCGACAGGGGGCGGACAATGAGCAGTTCTTC; CDR3: CASSFRQGADNEQFF
J: TRBJ2-1; size: .; V: TRBV29-1; D: TRBD2; DNA: TGCAGCGTTGAGGGTCTAGCGGGGGGGCGATACAATGAGCAGTTCTTC; CDR3: CSVEGLAGGRYNEQFF
J: TRBJ1-2; size: .; V: TRBV12-5; D: TRBD1; DNA: TGTGCTAGTGGTTTGCCCGGGACAGTCTACACCTTC; CDR3: CASGLPGTVYTF
J: TRBJ1-1; size: .; V: TRBV27; D: .; DNA: TGTGCCAGCAGTCCTACCCGACTGGCGAACACTGAAGCTTTCTTT; CDR3: CASSPTRLANTEAFF
J: TRBJ2-2; size: once; V: TRBV4-1; D: TRBD1; DNA: TGCGCCAGCAGCCCTGGACAGGGTGGCAAAACCGGGGAGCTGTTTTTT; CDR3: CASSPGQGGKTGELFF
J: TRBJ1-5; size: .; V: TRBV18; D: .; DNA: TGTGCCAGCTCATGGGGGGGTAGCAATCAGCCCCAGCATTTT; CDR3: CASSWGGSNQPQHF
J: TRBJ2-5; size: .; V: TRBV7-2; D: .; DNA: TGTGCCAGCAGCTTCCAACAAGAGACCCAGTACTTC; CDR3: CASSFQQETQYF
J: TRBJ1-2; size: once; V: TRBV9; D: .; DNA: TGTGCCAGCAGCGGCGGGAAGATGGGTGGCTACACCTTC; CDR3: CASSGGKMGGYTF
J: TRBJ2-2; size: .; V: TRBV27; D: .; DNA: TGTGCCAGCAGTTTTCGCCCTGCGAGGGCCGGGGAGCTGTTTTTT; CDR3: CASSFRPARAGELFF
J: TRBJ1-1; size: .; V: TRBV19; D: .; DNA: TGTGCCAGTAGTCACCTAGGGGTCAACACTGAAGCTTTCTTT; CDR3: CASSHLGVNTEAFF
J: TRBJ2-2; size: .; V: TRBV29-1; D: TRBD2; DNA: TGCAGCGTTCCACCGGGGGGATCTGACACCGGGGAGCTGTTTTTT; CDR3: CSVPPGGSDTGELFF
J: TRBJ1-6; size: .; V: TRBV4-1; D: .; DNA: TGCGCCAGCAGCCAAGATCGGGGGGGAAGCTCCTATAATTCACCCCTCCACTTT; CDR3: CASSQDRGGSSYNSPLHF
J: TRBJ2-2; size: .; V: TRBV7-2; D: .; DNA: TGTGCCAGCAGCGCCCCGGGACTCGCTAACACCGGGGAGCTGTTTTTT; CDR3: CASSAPGLANTGELFF
J: TRBJ1-6; size: .; V: TRBV5-8; D: TRBD1; DNA: TGTGCCAGCAGCTTGGCTACAGGGGCCTCAGGCAATTCACCCCTCCACTTT; CDR3: CASSLATGASGNSPLHF
J: TRBJ2-3; size: .; V: TRBV10-3; D: TRBD2; DNA: TGTGCCATAGGTGGGGGGGAACCAGATACGCAGTATTTT; CDR3: CAIGGGEPDTQYF
J: TRBJ2-7; size: .; V: TRBV24-1; D: .; DNA: TGTGCCACCAGTGACCGGGACATACCCTACGAGCAGTACTTC; CDR3: CATSDRDIPYEQYF
J: TRBJ2-2; size: .; V: TRBV5-1; D: .; DNA: TGCGCCAGCAGCTTCGGGCGGGGAACGAACACCGGGGAGCTGTTTTTT; CDR3: CASSFGRGTNTGELFF